This entry is about one TCR beta chain. The germline V gene has CDR1 SGHVS and CDR2 FNYEAQ. V gave up 3 bases and J gave up 8 bases; unmatched junction bases: 6. The CDR3 runs 15 residues. In the study's own analysis: Researchers report that nucleated cell counts were estimated from reference gene primer amplification. Assay: immunoSEQ multiplex PCR; the TCRdb copy retains only in-frame clones and omits some. The D gene and trimming were derived from the DNA, and the V and J assignments and clone size from that table. This table has some 110,000 clones, 75% to 85% appearing once. This sample stems from a study of blood T cell repertoires in COVID-19. About the research overall: Sources were T cells, B-cell-depleted T cells, or PBMCs; the material itself was cDNA or gDNA.

The sequenced sample was peripheral blood. The TCR was taken from a man aged 70 or older with acute or convalescent COVID-19. V and J are TRBV7-6 and TRBJ2-1, with 11 bases matching TRBD2. Here the CDR3 reads CASSFSGRAADEQFF. In DNA, the CDR3 is TGTGCCAGCAGCTTTAGCGGGAGGGCGGCGGATGAGCAGTTCTTC.